Sequencing of this TCR beta chain was carried out in a study of T-cell reconstitution after alpha-beta-depleted transplantation in children. This clonotype was observed a few times. A TCRbeta library incorporating unique molecular identifiers was prepared. MiXCR, run by TCRdb on the PCR reads, gives a single entry per CDR3 protein. Found here are around 400,000 distinct CDR3 sequences, approximately 11% of them singletons; the top ten hold 4.5% to 7%. The germline gives CDR1 SEHNR, CDR2 FQNEAQ (reference sequence). V shed 5 bases, J shed 3 bases, and the junction held 4 bases outside the gene matches. This CDR3 comprises 13 residues.

Sequences were derived from PBMCs from the stem cell graft donor, sampled from the stem cell graft. The V call is TRBV7-9, the J call TRBJ2-7; 7 positions match TRBD2. The TCR sequence derives from a human donor who donated a stem cell graft to a child with acute myeloid leukemia. CDR3 sequence: CASSPSGNYEQYV. The CDR3 DNA reads TGTGCCAGCAGCCCAAGCGGGAACTACGAGCAGTACGTC.